This TCR beta chain was sequenced during a study of lymphopenia after photon versus proton radiotherapy. General study results and limits: Oligoclonal CD8+ Temra expansion after nadir drove photon patients' diversity drop. Survival link was tested only in deceased patients; proton benefit remains a possibility. Photon-treated patients lost naive T cells and TCR diversity; proton-treated stayed stable.

The CDR3 consists of 17 residues. Per the germline V gene, CDR1 is SGHTA and CDR2 is FQGNSA. V was pared by 4 bases and J by 4 bases, with 8 bases of the junction left unmatched. Data came from immunoSEQ multiplex PCR; TCRdb stores just in-frame clones and leaves some out. The sample includes approximately 50,000 clones, around 83% of them seen just once. Notes on this clone: What it recognizes is unknown.

This clonotype originated in a man in his fifties with gastric cancer. The sample in question was peripheral blood, obtained from a patient treated with photon-based radiotherapy. V and J are TRBV7-2 and TRBJ2-2; TRBD2 matches 11 bases. The CDR3 nucleotides are TGTGCCAGCAGCTCGACCAGACTAGCGGGAACCACCGGGGAGCTGTTTTTT. This sequence encodes CASSSTRLAGTTGELFF. The variable domain in full, completed from reference TRBV7-2 and TRBJ2-2, reads GAGVSQSPSNKVTEKGKDVELRCDPISGHTALYWYRQSLGQGLEFLIYFQGNSAPDKSGLPSDRFSAERTGGSVSTLTIQRTQQEDSAVYLCASSSTRLAGTTGELFFGEGSRLTVL.